This record looks at one T cell receptor beta chain sequence and its context. The antigen remains undetermined. Rearranged V-D-J TRB sequences were amplified with a mixed TRB-A/B primer pool. TCRdb reprocessed the multiplex PCR reads via MiXCR and lists one record per CDR3 protein. Here the sample spans about 9,800 distinct CDR3 sequences, 30% to 45% being singletons. Germline V gene data show CDR1 as MRHNA and CDR2 as SNTAGT. Trimming shortened V by 6 bases and J by 2 bases, and 9 bases separated the two germline ends. The CDR3 covers 13 residues. Amplification of TCR beta used genomic DNA extracted from peripheral blood. This sample is drawn from a study of T cell repertoires in aging, cancer and after chemotherapy. About the research overall: Clear clonal overlap appeared across healthy donor samples taken over several months to years.

Whole-study findings and limits: Untreated cancer patients had significantly lower blood TCR diversity than age-matched healthy donors. In cancer patients, declining TCR diversity with age involved lost richness and lost evenness.

The sequence came from a human donor in good health. The chain has TRBV6-4 and TRBJ2-3; D is uncertain. Sequenced input: blood. CDR3 DNA: TGTGCCAGCAGCCCCCGCGACACAGATACGCAGTATTTT. It is translated as CASSPRDTDTQYF.